This entry is about one T cell receptor (beta chain). Its specificity is not known. The data were obtained in a study of cytomegalovirus exposure and HLA in healthy donors. Amplification used 60 Vbeta primers and 13 Jbeta primers. TCRdb keeps only in-frame clones here, not all; method: immunoSEQ multiplex PCR. The sample includes about 62,000 clones, around 87% seen only once; the top ten take around 1.5%. Overall study findings and caveats: In a later analysis, a genetic analysis reported fewer productive-TCR N-insertions in an Asian-associated ancestry cluster than the cohort average. It was likely that a cluster of highly shared sequence variants was a sequencing artifact. With later analysis, a missense DCLRE1C variant became linked to TCR beta V- and J-gene trimming.

Sequencing used PBMCs. The receptor was isolated from a man aged 18 to 30 in good health and CMV-seronegative.

CDR3 sequence (DNA): TGTGCCAGCAGCTTCAGCCTAGCGGGGTTTGAGCAGTTCTTC. It specifies CASSFSLAGFEQFF. The genes are TRBV5-6 and TRBJ2-1; TRBD2 aligns across 9 bases. Trimming removed 2 bases from V and 9 bases from J; junction bases left unmatched: 6. This CDR3 comprises 14 residues. CDR1 is SGHDT and CDR2 is YYEEEE in the germline V gene.